This TCR beta chain was observed in a study of OX40 agonist ivuxolimab in advanced cancers. Study-level background: A partial response was reached by three patients: one with hepatocellular carcinoma and two with cutaneous melanoma.

The protocol was immunoSEQ multiplex PCR, while the TCRdb copy is restricted to in-frame clones and leaves out a portion. The data hold about 91,000 clones, with roughly 85% observed a single time. Study results and caveats: Within 6 weeks, CD4+ and CD8+ blood T cells expanded clonally at 0.1 to 3.0 mg/kg. More expanded clones were seen, on average, in CD8+ T cells than in CD4+. With doses of 0.1-3.0 mg/kg, partial responders showed among the lowest clonal expansion.

This clone has just one count. No antigen is known for it. This CDR3 has 15 amino acids. Germline V gives CDR1 MNHEY, CDR2 SVGAGI. V lost 8 bases to trimming and J lost 3 bases; unmatched junction nucleotides: 12. This receptor was obtained from an adult with an advanced solid tumor such as melanoma, head and neck, liver or kidney cancer. V is TRBV6-5 and J is TRBJ2-7; 8 bases match TRBD1. Sample: CD4+ or CD8+ T cells sorted from blood, taken in a trial of the OX40 agonist ivuxolimab. The CDR3 region is CASANSGGTGYEQYF. CDR3 bases: TGTGCCAGCGCAAATAGTGGGGGGACAGGCTACGAGCAGTACTTC.